The 11 T cell receptor beta chains presented below share a single source sample, sequenced in a study of blood T cell repertoires in COVID-19. Measured with immunoSEQ multiplex PCR; TCRdb has only the in-frame clones, and not every one. In the table there are approximately 270,000 clones, roughly 89% of which are singletons. The sample consisted of peripheral blood. These receptors were collected from a man aged 45-60 years with acute or convalescent COVID-19.

V and J are TRBV7-6 and TRBJ1-1; D not resolved. Trimming removed 1 base from V and 5 bases from J, with 17 bases in between. The CDR3 is made up of 16 amino acids. Germline loops: CDR1 SGHVS, CDR2 FNYEAQ. CDR3 DNA sequence: TGTGCCAGCAGCTTAGGTAGGGAGAGCTTGGTTACTGAAGCTTTCTTT. Encoded protein: CASSLGRESLVTEAFF.

The chain carries TRBV3-1 (or the pseudogene TRBV3-2) and TRBJ1-2; D is ambiguous. The CDR3 covers 12 residues. Trimming removed 3 bases at V and 8 bases at J, with 10 bases between. Germline V gives CDR1 LGHDT, CDR2 YNNKEL (reference sequence). The CDR3 is CASSQSQRGYTF. DNA of the CDR3: TGTGCCAGCAGCCAGAGCCAGCGGGGCTACACCTTC.

This chain connects TRBV9 to TRBJ2-3; maybe TRBD2 (5 bases). The CDR3 contains 16 residues. Trimming cost V 4 bases and J 3 bases, with 18 bases left between them. Germline lookup yields CDR1 SGDLS and CDR2 YYNGEE. CDR3 sequence: CASSPREQLVTDTQYF. CDR3 DNA sequence: TGTGCCAGCAGCCCACGGGAACAGCTCGTGACAGATACGCAGTATTTT.

The gene calls are TRBV4-1 and TRBJ1-2; D may be TRBD1 (5 bases). The CDR3 spans 13 residues. Germline CDR1 MGHRA, CDR2 YSYEKL. The V gene lost 5 bases and the J gene lost 8 bases, with 15 bases spanning the gap. The CDR3 protein is CASSKTASIGYTF. The CDR3, as DNA: TGCGCCAGCAGCAAGACAGCCTCTATCGGCTACACCTTC.

The V and J genes are TRBV21-1 and TRBJ2-3; the listed D gene, TRBD2, was not tested against the DNA. TRBV21-1 corresponds to a pseudogene. The CDR3 runs to 15 residues. In nucleotides, the CDR3 is TGTGCCAGCAGCAGCCTAGCGGGTGAAACAGATACGCAGTATTTT. Protein: CASSSLAGETDTQYF.

As concerns this clone: The junction and the germline gene differ at one end; a read error may be behind it. This rearrangement joins TRBV12-3 or TRBV12-4 to TRBJ2-1; 7 bases are shared with TRBD2. This CDR3 contains 12 residues. In DNA form, the CDR3 reads TGTGCCAGCAGCCGCGGGGGTGCCCGTCGGATCTTC. Translated, it gives CASSRGGARRIF.

This clone has a single count. J is TRBJ1-3 and V is TRBV9, with D uncertain. The CDR3 is 16 residues long. Trimming took off 0 bases at V and 0 bases at J, with 10 bases between the two ends. Germline lookup yields CDR1 SGDLS and CDR2 YYNGEE. This CDR3 reads CASSVEGGHSGNTIYF. CDR3 nucleotide sequence: TGTGCCAGCAGCGTAGAGGGAGGGCACTCTGGAAACACCATATATTTT. The full variable domain, with the rest looked up from reference TRBV9 and TRBJ1-3, is DSGVTQTPKHLITATGQRVTLRCSPRSGDLSVYWYQQSLDQGLQFLIQYYNGEERAKGNILERFSAQQFPDLHSELNLSSLELGDSALYFCASSVEGGHSGNTIYFGEGSWLTVV.

This clone has more than one count but fewer than ten. The V call is TRBV27, the J call TRBJ1-6; 7 bases match TRBD1. The CDR3 has 15 residues. J gave up 4 bases and V 2 bases, and 2 bases lay outside the gene matches. Germline V gene lookup returns CDR1 MNHEY and CDR2 SMNVEV (reference sequence). In DNA, the CDR3 is TGTGCCAGCAGTTTACGGGGACAGTATAATTCACCCCTCCACTTT. This codes for CASSLRGQYNSPLHF.

V and J are TRBV14 and TRBJ1-6; D unresolved. The CDR3 covers 13 residues. V lost 0 bases, J lost 9 bases, and 6 bases lay in between. CDR1 and CDR2 (germline): SGHDN, FVKESK. CDR3 in amino acids: CASSQDLVSPLHF. The CDR3 nucleotides read TGTGCCAGCAGCCAAGACCTTGTTTCACCCCTCCACTTT.

This clone was seen more than once but under ten times. The V gene is TRBV30, the J gene TRBJ2-1; D is perhaps TRBD2 (6 bases). The length of the CDR3 is 16 residues. CDR1 is GTSNPN and CDR2 is SVGIG in the germline V gene (reference sequence). Between the trimmed V and J ends, which lost 0 bases and 8 bases, there was a span of 20 bases. The CDR3 loop is CAWSVWGDWSPDEQFF. The CDR3 nucleotides read TGTGCCTGGAGTGTATGGGGGGACTGGTCACCGGATGAGCAGTTCTTC.

The chain has TRBV6-5 and TRBJ1-2; the D gene is possibly TRBD1 (6 bases). CDR1 and CDR2 from the germline V gene are MNHEY and SVGAGI. The CDR3 length is 14 residues. Trimming removed 0 bases at V and 7 bases at J, with 12 bases between. For the CDR3, the DNA is TGTGCCAGCAGTTACTCGAACAGGGCACTTGGCTACACCTTC. This sequence encodes CASSYSNRALGYTF.